The sequence of this T cell receptor (beta chain) was determined in a study of cytomegalovirus exposure and HLA in healthy donors. A single count supports this clone. The CDR3 extends over 15 amino acids. CDR1 and CDR2 (germline): SGHNT, YENEEA. The V segment lost 8 bases and the J segment 7 bases; nucleotides outside the gene matches: 11. The PCR was carried out with 60 Vbeta primers and 13 Jbeta primers. Produced via immunoSEQ multiplex PCR; TCRdb's table is partial and in-frame only. The sample contains 81,000 or so clones, around four fifths of which appear only once. J is TRBJ2-2 and V is TRBV11-3, with TRBD2 matching 9 bases. The clonotype was recovered from a man aged 45-65 years in good health and CMV-seropositive. Sequenced material: PBMCs. The CDR3 DNA sequence: TGTGCCAGCCTGGGCGGGAGGGTCCATAACGGGGAGCTGTTTTTT. Its translation: CASLGGRVHNGELFF.